This T cell receptor (beta chain) was recovered during a study of identical twins. MiXCR, applied by TCRdb to the 5' RACE reads, yields one record per CDR3 protein. The sample records roughly 470,000 distinct CDR3 sequences, 14% being singletons. In its sample, this clonotype was seen many times. What it binds is unknown. General observations from the study: Sharing of beta out-of-frame sequences by twins showed a weaker excess.

Separately, the same data were catalogued under a study of yellow fever vaccine responses in identical twins.

The receptor was isolated from a woman aged 18-30 years in good health. Specimen: CD4+ T cells sorted from blood.

DNA of the CDR3: TGCAGTGCTGGGGATACCGGGACAGGGCGATACGAGCAGTACTTC. This gives the protein CSAGDTGTGRYEQYF. This chain uses TRBV20-1 with TRBJ2-7, with TRBD1 identical over 9 bases. CDR3 size: 15 residues. The germline V gene has CDR1 DFQATT and CDR2 SNEGSKA (reference sequence). V trimming: 5 bases; J trimming: 4 bases; junction bases outside the gene matches: 12.